The T cell receptor beta chain under discussion was sequenced for a study of cytomegalovirus exposure and HLA in healthy donors. Looking at the study overall: Around 80 million unique TCR sequences came from HLA-typed donors in an early release. Study observations and caveats: Later on, a genetic analysis was performed. It linked a missense variant in DCLRE1C with V- and J-gene trimming of TCR beta. When presence/absence was analysed, sequencing depth was taken to be roughly uniform across donors.

The length of the CDR3 is 15 residues. In germline, CDR1 is SNHLY, CDR2 FYNNEI. V lost 2 bases and J lost 4; bases outside the gene matches: 5. The PCR used 60 Vbeta and 13 Jbeta primers. Measured with immunoSEQ multiplex PCR; TCRdb has only the in-frame clones, and not every one. The table lists over 150,000 clones, 79% of them singletons. A word on this clone: What it binds is not known.

The sequence came from a man under 40 in good health and CMV-seropositive. Sequencing was performed on PBMCs. This chain uses TRBV2 with TRBJ2-7; 10 bases agree with TRBD2. CDR3 protein: CASSELSSGGYEQYF. The CDR3 DNA sequence: TGTGCCAGCAGTGAATTGTCTAGCGGGGGTTACGAGCAGTACTTC.